The entry below describes one T cell receptor beta chain. Its matching antigen is unknown. Evenly divided among several immunoSEQ plates was the genomic DNA of each subset. Measured with immunoSEQ multiplex PCR; TCRdb has only the in-frame clones, and not every one. The sample yields approximately 2.5 million clones, 85% to 95% seen once. Germline lookup yields CDR1 SGHNT and CDR2 YENEEA. Trimming left V 5 bases short and J 4 bases short, with 13 bases between. This CDR3 has 14 residues. The sample originates from a study of shared clonotypes between healthy human individuals. Across the study: Per donor, three plates held CD4 naive cells, three held CD4 memory, two held CD8 naive and one held CD8 memory. Study outcomes and limitations: The study found approximately 5% of naive CD4 clonotypes shared across four donors.

The sequence derives from a man between 18 and 35 years old in good health. V and J are TRBV11-3 and TRBJ2-3, with D possibly matching TRBD2 (5 bases). Sequencing used naive CD4+ T cells sorted from blood. Subset described: CD45RA+ positively selected. The CDR3 here is CASSPGFSADTQYF. For the CDR3, the DNA is TGTGCCAGCAGCCCGGGCTTTAGCGCAGATACGCAGTATTTT.